The T cell receptor (beta chain) under discussion was sequenced for a study of chemoradiotherapy in HPV16-positive cancers. The study, taken as a whole, reports: The functional HPV-specific definition rests on just a couple of HPV16-positive patients. Candidate HPV-specific clones and E7-related TCR motifs grew in tumor during treatment.

V lost 2 bases and J lost 5, with 18 bases in between. This CDR3 region has 16 residues. The V gene's germline CDR1 is SEHNR and CDR2 FQNEAQ (reference sequence). Repertoires were sampled repeatedly during chemoradiotherapy. Clones were sequenced by immunoSEQ multiplex PCR, and TCRdb holds only the in-frame ones, with some missing. The sample carries around 22,000 clones, roughly 90% recorded once. A word on this clone: Its antigen is still unknown.

This rearrangement joins TRBV7-9 to TRBJ1-2, with unresolved D. The receptor was derived from a human donor with HPV-associated anogenital cancer. This material consisted of blood, taken from a patient who underwent chemoradiotherapy. As DNA, the CDR3 is TGTGCCAGCAGCTTAATTGATAGGGTAGGGTTTTATGGCTACACCTTC. The encoded protein is CASSLIDRVGFYGYTF. Complete variable domain (other parts from reference TRBV7-9 and TRBJ1-2): DTGVSQNPRHKITKRGQNVTFRCDPISEHNRLYWYRQTLGQGPEFLTYFQNEAQLEKSRLLSDRFSAERPKGSFSTLEIQRTEQGDSAMYLCASSLIDRVGFYGYTFGSGTRLTVV.